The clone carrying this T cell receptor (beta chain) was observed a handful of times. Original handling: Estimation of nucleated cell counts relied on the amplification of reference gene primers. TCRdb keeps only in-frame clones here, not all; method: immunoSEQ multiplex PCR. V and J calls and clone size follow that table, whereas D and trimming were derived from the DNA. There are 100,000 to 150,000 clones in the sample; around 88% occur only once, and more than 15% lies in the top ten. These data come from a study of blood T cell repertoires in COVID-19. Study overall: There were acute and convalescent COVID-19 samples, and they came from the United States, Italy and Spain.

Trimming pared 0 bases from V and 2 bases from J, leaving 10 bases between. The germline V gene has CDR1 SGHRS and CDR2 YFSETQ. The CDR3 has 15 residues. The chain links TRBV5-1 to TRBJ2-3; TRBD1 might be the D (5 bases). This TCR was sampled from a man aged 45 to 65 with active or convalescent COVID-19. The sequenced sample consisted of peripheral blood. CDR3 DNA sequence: TGCGCCAGCAGCTTGGATTCAGGACACACAGATACGCAGTATTTT. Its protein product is CASSLDSGHTDTQYF. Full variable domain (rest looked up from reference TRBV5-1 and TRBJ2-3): KAGVTQTPRYLIKTRGQQVTLSCSPISGHRSVSWYQQTPGQGLQFLFEYFSETQRNKGNFPGRFSGRQFSNSRSEMNVSTLELGDSALYLCASSLDSGHTDTQYFGPGTRLTVL.